These 26 T cell receptor beta chains came from one sample sequenced in a study of cytomegalovirus exposure and HLA in healthy donors. A multiplex PCR was run with 60 Vbeta primers and 13 Jbeta primers. Sequenced by immunoSEQ multiplex PCR; TCRdb stores in-frame clones only, minus some. This repertoire shows about 190,000 clones, 81% found once; its top ten account for 1.5% to 2%. The sequenced material came from PBMCs. These receptors were taken from a young man in good health and CMV-seronegative.

The chain is built from TRBV11-3 and TRBJ2-1, with D possibly being TRBD1 (6 bases). The CDR3 has 14 amino acids. V was shortened by 4 bases and J by 10 bases, with 17 bases between the two germline ends. Germline V gene sequence: CDR1 SGHNT, CDR2 YENEEA. The CDR3 is CASSSQDNRDEQFF. As DNA, the CDR3 is TGTGCCAGCAGCTCCCAGGACAACAGGGACGAGCAGTTCTTC.

The V and J genes are TRBV18 and TRBJ1-4, with TRBD1 identical over 11 bases. J lost 6 bases, V lost 2 bases, and 2 bases had no gene match. Germline CDR1 reads KGHSH; CDR2 reads LQKENI. This CDR3 has 15 residues. The CDR3 here is CASSPGTGGYEKLFF. CDR3 DNA sequence: TGTGCCAGCTCACCAGGGACAGGGGGTTATGAAAAACTGTTTTTT.

The CDR3 loop reads CSVDPAGAYGYTF. As DNA, the CDR3 is TGCAGCGTTGACCCGGCAGGGGCCTATGGCTACACCTTC. The chain carries TRBV29-1 and TRBJ1-2; tentative D call: TRBD1 (6 bases). Germline-derived CDR1 and CDR2 are SQVTM and ANQGSEA. The CDR3 spans 13 residues. The V end lost 3 bases, the J end lost 4 bases, and 12 bases lay between the germline ends.

The V call is TRBV27, the J call TRBJ2-3; tentative D call: TRBD2 (6 bases). CDR1 MNHEY and CDR2 SMNVEV come from the germline V gene (reference sequence). The CDR3 extends over 16 amino acids. Trimming left V 6 bases short and J 0 bases short, with 16 bases between. In DNA, the CDR3 is TGTGCCAGCAGCTTGGCGGGAAGGATGAGCACAGATACGCAGTATTTT. Its protein is CASSLAGRMSTDTQYF.

This clone showed up just once. The chain recombines TRBV4-1 with TRBJ2-5; tentative D call: TRBD2 (5 bases). Germline V lookup: CDR1 MGHRA, CDR2 YSYEKL. The CDR3 covers 13 residues. V was shortened by 5 bases and J by 2 bases, with 9 bases between the two germline ends. This CDR3 is CASSEGEQETQYF. CDR3 bases: TGCGCCAGCAGCGAGGGAGAACAAGAGACCCAGTACTTC.

This chain joins TRBV27 and TRBJ2-1; 9 bases are a match to TRBD2. Trimming at V came to 3 bases and at J to 5 bases, leaving 17 bases not matched to a gene. This CDR3 is 19 amino acids long. Germline V gives CDR1 MNHEY, CDR2 SMNVEV (reference sequence). This CDR3 is CASSFTRKLAGVLDNEQFF. The CDR3 DNA follows: TGTGCCAGCAGTTTTACTCGAAAATTAGCGGGAGTATTAGACAATGAGCAGTTCTTC.

The chain combines TRBV4-3 with TRBJ2-1; no clear D gene. This CDR3 has 17 amino acids. The germline V and J ends were trimmed by 5 bases and 5 bases, with 22 bases remaining between them. CDR1 LGHNA and CDR2 YSLEER come from the germline V gene. The CDR3 here is CASSYYLRDMNNNEQFF. CDR3 DNA: TGCGCCAGCAGCTATTATCTACGAGACATGAATAACAATGAGCAGTTCTTC.

The chain links TRBV27 to TRBJ2-1; D may be TRBD2 (5 bases). CDR1 is MNHEY, CDR2 SMNVEV, per germline (reference sequence). The CDR3 is made up of 13 amino acids. The V and J ends lost 11 bases and 5 bases respectively, with 16 bases between them. This CDR3 reads CAAAGINDNEQFF. DNA of the CDR3: TGTGCCGCGGCGGGTATAAACGACAATGAGCAGTTCTTC.

V usage is TRBV6-9 and J usage is TRBJ1-4; D gene unclear. Trimming shortened V by 8 bases and J by 16 bases, and 44 bases separated the two germline ends. Germline V gives CDR1 MNHGY, CDR2 SVAAGI. The CDR3 is made up of 20 amino acids. The CDR3 is CASRTEGGSPLPPPGEIAFF. As DNA, the CDR3 is TGTGCCAGCCGCACGGAAGGCGGGTCTCCCCTTCCTCCACCCGGGGAGATAGCGTTTTTT.

This sequence joins TRBV10-2 and TRBJ1-3, with D possibly matching TRBD1 (5 bases). The V end was cut by 7 bases, the J end by 0 bases, with 16 bases between. CDR1 is WSHSY, CDR2 SAAADI, per germline. The CDR3 has 16 residues. The CDR3 sequence is CASTPYTGYSGNTIYF. The DNA for the CDR3 is TGCGCCAGCACCCCCTACACAGGATACTCTGGAAACACCATATATTTT.

The sample holds a few counts of this clone. The chain has TRBV30 and TRBJ2-2; TRBD2 might be the D (6 bases). V gave up 0 bases and J gave up 7 bases, with 12 bases separating them. Germline loops: CDR1 GTSNPN, CDR2 SVGIG (reference sequence). This CDR3 has 14 residues. CDR3 DNA: TGTGCCTGGAGTGTACTTCGGGAGATCGGGGAGCTGTTTTTT. This translates into CAWSVLREIGELFF.

CDR3 nucleotide sequence: TGTGCCAGCAGTGAAGCGTCGCGATATCAGCCCCAGCATTTT. It translates to CASSEASRYQPQHF. The chain couples TRBV6-1 to TRBJ1-5; D not resolved. The CDR3 consists of 14 residues. Germline V gives CDR1 MNHNS, CDR2 SASEGT. The ends were cut back, 0 bases at V and 5 bases at J, with 8 bases in the middle.

This rearrangement joins TRBV5-4 to TRBJ1-2; 7 bases align to TRBD1. CDR1 SGHNT and CDR2 YYREEE come from the germline V gene (reference sequence). The CDR3 is 15 amino acids. Unmatched junction bases numbered 5, after V lost 3 bases and J lost 0 bases. The CDR3 DNA reads TGTGCCAGCAGCTCCAGACAGGGATCTAACTATGGCTACACCTTC. It specifies CASSSRQGSNYGYTF.

The chain employs TRBV10-3 and TRBJ2-2; D is possibly TRBD2 (6 bases). CDR3 length: 19 amino acids. CDR1 and CDR2 (germline): ENHRY, SYGVKD. Trimming took 10 bases from V and 1 from J, leaving 28 bases between them. The CDR3 sequence: CATLAKGGGRGKNTGELFF. CDR3 sequence (DNA): TGTGCCACGCTGGCGAAGGGAGGAGGGCGGGGCAAGAACACCGGGGAGCTGTTTTTT.

This clone was detected only a few times. The V gene is TRBV16, the J gene TRBJ2-1, with TRBD2 matching 12 bases. Trimming removed 0 bases from V and 7 bases from J; junction bases left unmatched: 4. Germline CDR1 KGHSY, CDR2 FQNENV. The CDR3 consists of 16 residues. The CDR3 sequence: CASSQSLAGGTNEQFF. DNA for the CDR3: TGTGCCAGCAGCCAATCGCTAGCGGGAGGGACGAATGAGCAGTTCTTC.

This sequence joins TRBV11-3 and TRBJ2-7; 9 bases fit TRBD1. Germline V gene lookup returns CDR1 SGHNT and CDR2 YENEEA. Germline trimming cut 1 base from V and 3 bases from J; bases unmatched to any gene: 19. The CDR3 is 20 amino acids. CDR3 sequence (DNA): TGTGCCAGCAGCTTAGTCCGGGGACAGGGAAAAACTATCCTATGCTACGAGCAGTACTTC. Its protein product is CASSLVRGQGKTILCYEQYF.

The V gene is TRBV9, the J gene TRBJ2-7; the D gene is possibly TRBD2 (7 bases). Trimming took 3 bases from V and 3 from J, leaving 16 bases between them. This CDR3 is 15 amino acids long. Germline CDR1 is SGDLS and CDR2 is YYNGEE. The CDR3 nucleotides are TGTGCCAGCAGCGGAGGCCGGGGGGCCCACTACGAGCAGTACTTC. It yields the protein CASSGGRGAHYEQYF.

The chain carries TRBV6-1 and TRBJ1-6; TRBD1 is a possible D gene (6 bases). Trimming removed 7 bases at V and 7 bases at J, with 11 bases between. Germline CDR1 MNHNS, CDR2 SASEGT. This CDR3 is 13 amino acids long. The CDR3 sequence: CASTPTGNSPLHF. In nucleotides, the CDR3 is TGTGCCAGCACCCCGACAGGAAATTCACCCCTCCACTTT.

The gene calls are TRBV15 and TRBJ2-2; D might be TRBD2 (5 bases). Per the germline V gene, CDR1 is LNHNV and CDR2 is YYDKDF (reference sequence). The CDR3 consists of 13 residues. The V and J ends lost 8 bases and 0 bases respectively, with 7 bases between them. CDR3 protein: CATREANTGELFF. CDR3 in DNA: TGTGCCACCCGGGAAGCGAACACCGGGGAGCTGTTTTTT.

The J gene is TRBJ1-3, the V gene TRBV7-2; no clear D. Germline V gene data show CDR1 as SGHTA and CDR2 as FQGNSA. V shed 4 bases and J shed 4 bases, with 11 bases lying between them. The CDR3 extends over 14 amino acids. The DNA for the CDR3 is TGTGCCAGCAGCTCCCCCCCATCCGGAAACACCATATATTTT. It encodes CASSSPPSGNTIYF.

V gene TRBV5-4 combines with J gene TRBJ1-1; 8 bases align to TRBD1. J was trimmed by 11 bases and V by 0 bases; bases with no gene match: 3. Per germline, CDR1 SGHNT and CDR2 YYREEE (reference sequence). The CDR3 extends over 12 amino acids. The chain's CDR3 is CASSLDRGAAFF. Written as DNA, the CDR3 is TGTGCCAGCAGCTTGGACAGGGGGGCGGCTTTCTTT.

The chain is built from TRBV14 and TRBJ2-4; 7 bases are shared with TRBD1. After removal of 7 bases from V and 0 bases from J, the junction contained 9 bases not matched to a gene. There are 16 residues in the CDR3. Germline V gives CDR1 SGHDN, CDR2 FVKESK. For the CDR3, the DNA is TGTGCCAGCAACCGGGACAGAACTTTAGCCAAAAACATTCAGTACTTC. This encodes CASNRDRTLAKNIQYF.

This chain links TRBV7-2 with TRBJ1-1, with D unresolved. This CDR3 contains 13 residues. V was trimmed by 5 bases and J by 1 base, leaving 8 bases between them. The V gene's germline CDR1 is SGHTA and CDR2 FQGNSA. CDR3 sequence (DNA): TGTGCCAGCAGCCCAGGAAGGAACACTGAAGCTTTCTTT. It translates to CASSPGRNTEAFF.

The sample holds one count of this clone. The chain is built from TRBV11-2 and TRBJ2-1, with 10 bases identical to TRBD2. Per germline, CDR1 SGHAT and CDR2 FQNNGV. This CDR3 comprises 17 residues. V gave up 5 bases and J gave up 7 bases; unmatched junction bases: 14. The CDR3 spells CASSEPILAGVSNEQFF. The CDR3 bases are TGTGCCAGCAGCGAACCAATTCTAGCGGGAGTCTCGAATGAGCAGTTCTTC. The complete variable domain, with remaining parts taken from reference TRBV11-2 and TRBJ2-1, reads EAGVAQSPRYKIIEKRQSVAFWCNPISGHATLYWYQQILGQGPKLLIQFQNNGVVDDSQLPKDRFSAERLKGVDSTLKIQPAKLEDSAVYLCASSEPILAGVSNEQFFGPGTRLTVL.

This clone was counted once. Mismatch with germline at one junction end may stem from a read error. The chain employs TRBV29-1 and TRBJ2-1, with D perhaps TRBD2 (6 bases). The CDR3 runs to 12 residues. Per the germline V gene, CDR1 is SQVTM and CDR2 is ANQGSEA. As DNA, the CDR3 is TGCGGCGTTGCTGGCAGCGGGAATGAGCAGTTCTTC. Protein product: CGVAGSGNEQFF.

This chain joins TRBV27 and TRBJ2-7; the D gene is possibly TRBD2 (6 bases). With 7 bases removed from V and 6 bases from J, the gap between germline ends came to 22 bases. The CDR3 is 15 amino acids. The germline V gene has CDR1 MNHEY and CDR2 SMNVEV (reference sequence). This chain's CDR3 is CASTKSGVEVSEQYF. The CDR3 DNA reads TGTGCCAGCACAAAATCGGGAGTGGAGGTCTCCGAGCAGTACTTC.